This T cell receptor beta chain was documented in a study of blood T cell repertoires in COVID-19. Study as a whole: From the United States, Italy and Spain came samples of acute and convalescent COVID-19. The cDNA or gDNA used as material had been derived from T cells, B-cell-depleted T cells, or PBMCs.

Those enrolled in Seattle joined during active infection and were followed longitudinally afterward. The CDR3 totals 17 residues. Per the original methods: Nucleated cell counts were estimated from reference gene primer amplification. Only in-frame clones appear in the TCRdb table, and some are missing; sequencing was by immunoSEQ multiplex PCR. V, J and clone size reflect that table, while D and trimming were determined from the DNA. The sample consists of 210,000 or so clones, 65% to 90% of them appearing once. V gene TRBV21-1 combines with J gene TRBJ1-2; TRBD1, the D gene given by the table, was not confirmed from the DNA. TRBV21-1 is described as a pseudogene. Sequencing was performed on peripheral blood. The sequence derives from a man aged 45-60 years with COVID-19, enrolled during active disease. Here the CDR3 DNA reads TGTGCCAGCAGCAAAAGAAGCAGGGGCGCTTTCAACTATGGCTACACCTTC. Protein: CASSKRSRGAFNYGYTF.